The TCR beta chain under discussion was sequenced for a study of shared clonotypes between healthy human individuals. Study-level findings and limits: Limitation of the genetic and exposure-history diversity represented came from the few donors.

Trimming shortened V by 10 bases and J by 0 bases, and 7 bases separated the two germline ends. From germline, CDR1 is MNHEY and CDR2 SMNVEV (reference sequence). CDR3 length: 12 amino acids. Concerning this clone itself: Its cognate antigen is unknown.

Template amounts of roughly 0.3 ug DNA, approximately 30,000 T cell genomes, were employed in unsorted PBMC replicate PCRs. The assay was immunoSEQ multiplex PCR, and TCRdb's table has in-frame clones only and misses some. The table shows roughly 500,000 clones, with about four fifths occurring only once. Material for sequencing was PBMCs. V and J are TRBV27 and TRBJ1-3; D gene uncertain. The receptor comes from a woman aged 40 to 50 in good health. Some clones in this sample may be carry-over from other donors' samples. The chain's CDR3 is CATVSSGNTIYF. In DNA form, the CDR3 reads TGTGCCACAGTGAGCTCTGGAAACACCATATATTTT.